This is a list of T cell receptor beta chains from one sample in a study of T cell repertoires in cytomegalovirus infection. TCRdb re-analysed the reads in MiXCR, keeping a single row per CDR3 protein. The sample lists roughly 160,000 distinct CDR3 sequences, roughly 22% occurring once. Antigens for these TCRs are unknown. Sequenced here: CD8+ T cells from cultured PBMCs, sampled from culture after CMV antigen stimulation. Source of these receptors: a human donor in good health (CMV status not recorded). Some clones in this sample may be carry-over from other donors' samples. Each CDR3 is given with its conserved first and last residue. The D gene is left open where the match is weak. Part of the rows lack a size; the others show once, few, many or a class for expanded clones.

v_call,j_call,clone_size,d_call,cdr3_nt,cdr3_aa
TRBV14,TRBJ2-3,once,NA,TGTGCCAGCAGCCAAGGCATAATCACAGATACGCAGTATTTT,CASSQGIITDTQYF
TRBV12-3/TRBV12-4,TRBJ2-1,NA,NA,TGTGCCAGCAGTTCCCGGACTTCCTCCTACAATGAGCAGTTCTTC,CASSSRTSSYNEQFF
TRBV9,TRBJ2-2,few,TRBD1,TGTGCCAGCAGCGTAGCTAGGGACAGCTACACCGGGGAGCTGTTTTTT,CASSVARDSYTGELFF
TRBV12-5,TRBJ1-2,NA,TRBD1,TGTGCTAGTGGTCCGACCACCGGGACAGGGGATGGGTATGGCTACACCTTC,CASGPTTGTGDGYGYTF
TRBV4-1,TRBJ1-6,few,TRBD1,TGCGCCAGCAGCCAAGAGGGCCAGGGGGGATCACCCCTCCACTTT,CASSQEGQGGSPLHF
TRBV15,TRBJ1-1,NA,NA,TGTGCCACCAGCATTGGACAGACGAACACTGAAGCTTTCTTT,CATSIGQTNTEAFF
TRBV7-6,TRBJ2-1,few,TRBD2,TGTGCCAGCAGCTTAGCGCCGGGGGCTAGCGGGGGTTTGCATGAGCAGTTCTTC,CASSLAPGASGGLHEQFF
TRBV4-1,TRBJ2-2,NA,TRBD2,TGCGCCAGCAGCCAAGATCCCGTAGCGGGGGGAGGCACCGGGGAGCTGTTTTTT,CASSQDPVAGGGTGELFF
TRBV4-1,TRBJ1-2,few,NA,TGCGCCAGCAGCCAGCCGTCGATGGGGACTAACTATGGCTACACCTTC,CASSQPSMGTNYGYTF
TRBV6-1,TRBJ1-5,NA,NA,TGTGCCAGCAGTGAAGATCCCCACAAGGGACCCCAGCATTTT,CASSEDPHKGPQHF
TRBV4-1,TRBJ1-2,few,NA,TGCGCCAGCAGCCAAGAACCCGTGCGACAGGACTATGGCTACACCTTC,CASSQEPVRQDYGYTF
TRBV7-6,TRBJ2-3,NA,NA,TGTGCCAGCAGCTTAGATTTGAGCGGCCGTTCGACTTGGGGCACAGATACGCAGTATTTT,CASSLDLSGRSTWGTDTQYF
TRBV12-5,TRBJ1-4,NA,TRBD1,TGTGCTAGTGGCCACGGGACAGGAAAAGAAAAACTGTTTTTT,CASGHGTGKEKLFF
TRBV6-5,TRBJ1-2,NA,NA,TGTGCCAGCAGTTACTCCTCAGGAAACTATGGCTACACCTTC,CASSYSSGNYGYTF
TRBV7-2,TRBJ1-2,few,TRBD1,TGTGCCAGCAGCCCTGTAGGGACAGGGAGAGGCTACACCTTC,CASSPVGTGRGYTF
TRBV7-6,TRBJ2-7,NA,TRBD1,TGTGCCAGCAGCCCCCGACAGGGAAAGCACGAGCAGTACTTC,CASSPRQGKHEQYF
TRBV7-9,TRBJ2-5,few,NA,TGTGCCAGCAGCCGGACTACCCAAGAGACCCAGTACTTC,CASSRTTQETQYF
TRBV6-1,TRBJ2-6,few,TRBD1,TGTGCCAGCAGTGAAAGGGGACAGGGGTACTCTGGGGCCAACGTCCTGACTTTC,CASSERGQGYSGANVLTF
TRBV7-2,TRBJ2-3,NA,NA,TGTGCCAGCAGCCTGGACTGGCGTACGAGGGATACGCAGTATTTT,CASSLDWRTRDTQYF
TRBV7-9,TRBJ1-2,many,NA,TGTGCCAGCTGCCGAGCAGGCGAGCACTATGGCTACACCTTC,CASCRAGEHYGYTF
TRBV7-8,TRBJ1-2,once,NA,TGTGCCAGCAGCTTAGGGACACCAGCTAACTATGGCTACACCTTC,CASSLGTPANYGYTF
TRBV12-3/TRBV12-4,TRBJ1-1,NA,NA,TGTGCCAGCAGTTTTTGGGGGGCCACTGAAGCTTTCTTT,CASSFWGATEAFF
TRBV7-9,TRBJ1-2,few,NA,TGTGCCAGCAGCTTACCCGGCTCGGACTATGGCTACACCTTC,CASSLPGSDYGYTF
TRBV7-2,TRBJ1-5,NA,NA,TGTGCCAGCAGCTTAGTAGTCTATCAGCCCCAGCATTTT,CASSLVVYQPQHF
TRBV11-3,TRBJ2-1,NA,NA,TGTGCCAGCAGCTTAGGGCTTTTCAATGAGCAGTTCTTC,CASSLGLFNEQFF
TRBV7-9,TRBJ2-3,few,TRBD2,TGTGCCAGCAGCCCCCTTGTGACTAGCGGGGGGGAAGATACGCAGTATTTT,CASSPLVTSGGEDTQYF
TRBV7-8,TRBJ2-3,NA,NA,TGTGCCAGCAGCTTAGGCAGTCCAGATACGCAGTATTTT,CASSLGSPDTQYF
TRBV12-3/TRBV12-4,TRBJ2-1,NA,NA,TGTGCCAGCAGCTCTACTAAGGGTGAGCAGTTCTTC,CASSSTKGEQFF
TRBV10-2,TRBJ2-7,NA,NA,TGCGCCAGCAGTCCTCCGGAGGGGGCGTACGAGCAGTACTTC,CASSPPEGAYEQYF
TRBV7-2,TRBJ1-5,few,TRBD1,TGTGCCAGCAGCTTGAGTAGCAGGGGGGACCAGCCCCAGCATTTT,CASSLSSRGDQPQHF
TRBV5-1,TRBJ1-4,many,TRBD1,TGCGCCAGCAGCCCGGGTGCAGGGGGAAAACTGTTTTTT,CASSPGAGGKLFF
TRBV7-8,TRBJ2-7,NA,TRBD1,TGTGCCAGCAGCTTAGCGGGACAGTACGAGCAGTACTTC,CASSLAGQYEQYF
TRBV19,TRBJ1-1,NA,TRBD1,TGTGCCAGTAGTATCGCCGGGACAGGGAACACTGAAGCTTTCTTT,CASSIAGTGNTEAFF
TRBV7-8,TRBJ2-7,few,NA,TGTGCCAGCAGCTTACAGGGCACTAACTACGAGCAGTACTTC,CASSLQGTNYEQYF
TRBV7-9,TRBJ2-1,few,TRBD1,TGTGCCAGCAGCTCCCACAGGGACAGCTCCTACAATGAGCAGTTCTTC,CASSSHRDSSYNEQFF
TRBV4-1,TRBJ1-6,NA,TRBD1,TGCGCCAGCAGCCAACACCTCGGACAGGGGGATTCACCCCTCCACTTT,CASSQHLGQGDSPLHF
TRBV12-3/TRBV12-4,TRBJ2-7,NA,NA,TGTGCCAGCAGTTTAGCGCCCTACGAGCAGTACTTC,CASSLAPYEQYF
TRBV7-2,TRBJ1-3,few,NA,TGTGCCAGCAGCTCCCGGACAGCTCCTCCGGGAAACACCATATATTTT,CASSSRTAPPGNTIYF
TRBV7-6,TRBJ2-3,NA,TRBD2,TGTGCCAGCAGCCCGGGACTAGCTGAATGGACAGATACGCAGTATTTT,CASSPGLAEWTDTQYF
TRBV6-6,TRBJ1-1,NA,TRBD1,TGTGCCAGCACAAAGACAGGGTTTACTGAAGCTTTCTTT,CASTKTGFTEAFF
TRBV27,TRBJ1-2,few,NA,TGTGCCAGCAGTTTAGCCGCCGGAGGGGCCGTGCGGGGCTACACCTTC,CASSLAAGGAVRGYTF
TRBV4-3,TRBJ1-1,many,TRBD1,TGCGCCAGCAGCCAAGTACCAGGGGGAACTGAAGCTTTCTTT,CASSQVPGGTEAFF